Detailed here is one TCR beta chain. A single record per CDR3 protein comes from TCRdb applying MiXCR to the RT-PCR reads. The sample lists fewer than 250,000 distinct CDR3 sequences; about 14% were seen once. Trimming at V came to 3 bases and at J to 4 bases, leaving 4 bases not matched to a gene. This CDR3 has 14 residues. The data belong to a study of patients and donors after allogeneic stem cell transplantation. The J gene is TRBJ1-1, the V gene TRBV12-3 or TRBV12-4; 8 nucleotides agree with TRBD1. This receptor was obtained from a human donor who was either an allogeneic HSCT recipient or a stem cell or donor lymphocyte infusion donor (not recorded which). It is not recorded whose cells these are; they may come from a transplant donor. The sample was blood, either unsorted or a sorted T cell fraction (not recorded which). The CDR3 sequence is CASSFRQGATEAFF. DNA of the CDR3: TGTGCCAGCAGTTTTCGGCAGGGGGCCACTGAAGCTTTCTTT.